A single sample gave rise to the 30 T cell receptor beta chains below, sequenced in a study of T cells in women clearing cervical HPV infection. Sequencing was performed with immunoSEQ multiplex PCR; in TCRdb, only in-frame clones are kept and a portion is missing. The sample data list more than 25,000 clones. The sequenced sample consisted of blood buffy coat. The receptor source for this set is a woman aged 18-69 years with a cervical HPV16 infection that either progressed to CIN3+ or cleared (not recorded which).

On this clone: Read sequence stops 3 residues before the CDR3 end, and the germline J gene provides the missing end. The chain couples TRBV7-9 to TRBJ1-5; no clear D gene. Trimming removed 1 base at V and 3 bases at J, with 10 bases between. The CDR3 sequence is 15 residues long. Germline assignment: CDR1 SEHNR and CDR2 FQNEAQ (reference sequence). The CDR3 reads CASSLEVGLNQPQHF. CDR3 bases read: TGTGCCAGCAGCTTAGAAGTGGGCCTCAATCAGCCC.

Notes on this clone: Read data end 3 residues before the CDR3 end; the end is taken from the germline J gene. The chain employs TRBV18 and TRBJ1-3, with D uncertain. With 0 bases removed from V and 0 bases from J, the gap between germline ends came to 6 bases. Germline lookup yields CDR1 KGHSH and CDR2 LQKENI. The CDR3 totals 15 residues. Incomplete CDR3 DNA: TGTGCCAGCTCACCACCTTACTTCTCTGGAAACACC. Protein: CASSPPYFSGNT. The full CDR3 is CASSPPYFSGNTIYF.

As for this clone: The read finishes 3 residues shy of the CDR3 end, and the germline J gene is used to complete it. This sequence joins TRBV20-1 and TRBJ2-3, with 15 nucleotides matching TRBD2. The germline V gene encodes CDR1 DFQATT and CDR2 SNEGSKA (reference sequence). Trimming removed 5 bases from V and 4 bases from J; junction bases left unmatched: 10. The CDR3 is 17 residues long. The part of the CDR3 DNA that was read is TGCAGTGCTGCGGGACTAGCGGGGGGACTAGGCTCAGATACG. Its protein product is CSAAGLAGGLGSDT. From start to end, the CDR3 is CSAAGLAGGLGSDTQYF.

Turning to this clone: The CDR3 end falls 3 residues outside the read, so it is completed with the germline J gene. The V call is TRBV5-4, the J call TRBJ2-5, with D unresolved. Trimming removed 1 base at V and 1 base at J, with 11 bases between. This CDR3 has 15 amino acids. The germline V gene encodes CDR1 SGHNT and CDR2 YYREEE (reference sequence). CDR3 DNA (partial): TGTGCCAGCAGCTTGAGGCCTGGCAGCCAAGAGACC. It specifies CASSLRPGSQET. The full CDR3 protein is CASSLRPGSQETQYF.

A note on this clone: Sequencing ends 3 residues short of the CDR3 end; the germline J gene provides the rest. The chain links TRBV30 to TRBJ1-2; D is uncertain. CDR1 is GTSNPN and CDR2 is SVGIG in the germline V gene (reference sequence). CDR3 length: 11 residues. V lost 4 bases to trimming and J lost 6 bases, with 9 bases between them. The CDR3 sequence is CAWKRVHGYTF. The part of the CDR3 DNA that was read is TGTGCCTGGAAGAGGGTCCATGGC.

Worth noting for this clone: The read terminates 3 residues ahead of where the CDR3 ends, so the germline J gene completes it. The chain carries TRBV6-2 or TRBV6-3 and TRBJ1-2, with no clear D. Germline V gene data show CDR1 as MNHEY and CDR2 as SVGEGT. Trimming removed 2 bases from V and 0 bases from J, with 4 bases in between. This CDR3 region has 13 residues. The covered CDR3 bases are TGTGCCAGCAGTTACGTCGCTAACTATGGC. Encoded protein: CASSYVANYG. The full-length CDR3 reads as CASSYVANYGYTF.

Notes on this clone: An end of the junction differs from the germline gene, which may be a read error. The read gets to within 3 residues of the CDR3 end, and the germline J gene fills in the rest. The chain recombines TRBV14 with TRBJ1-6; the D is unclear. The germline gives CDR1 SGHDN, CDR2 FVKESK. This CDR3 is built from 16 residues. The CDR3 here is CASSKESSSYNSPLHF. The DNA read from the CDR3 is TGTGCCAGCAGCAAAGAGTCCAGCTCCTATAATTCACCC.

Turning to this clone: The DNA ends 3 residues before the CDR3 does, and the rest of the CDR3 is filled in from the germline J gene. The chain employs TRBV5-1 and TRBJ2-2; tentatively, D is TRBD2 (5 bases). The germline V gene has CDR1 SGHRS and CDR2 YFSETQ. The CDR3 sequence is 14 residues long. V was cut by 0 bases and J by 5 bases, with 8 bases left in between. CDR3 amino acids: CASSLDSGTGELFF. Incomplete CDR3 DNA: TGCGCCAGCAGCTTGGACAGCGGTACCGGGGAG.

With regard to this clone: Read sequence stops 3 residues before the CDR3 end, and the germline J gene provides the missing end. This chain joins TRBV3-1 (or the pseudogene TRBV3-2) and TRBJ1-2; D gene unclear. V was cut by 2 bases and J by 3 bases, with 13 bases left in between. From germline, CDR1 is LGHDT and CDR2 YNNKEL (reference sequence). The CDR3 length is 15 residues. The sequenced CDR3 bases are TGTGCCAGCAGCCAACAGTTGGTTTGCTACTATGGC. Translated, it gives CASSQQLVCYYG. The complete CDR3 protein is CASSQQLVCYYGYTF.

With respect to this clone: Read data end 3 residues before the CDR3 end; the end is taken from the germline J gene. The chain has TRBV20-1 and TRBJ2-7; D might be TRBD1 (5 bases). CDR3 size: 14 residues. Germline lookup yields CDR1 DFQATT and CDR2 SNEGSKA (reference sequence). Between the trimmed V and J ends, which lost 1 base and 6 bases, there was a span of 16 bases. This CDR3 is CSARAPSGRAEQYF. CDR3 DNA (partial): TGCAGTGCTAGAGCCCCTTCCGGCAGGGCCGAG.

As regards this clone: Sequencing ends 3 residues short of the CDR3 end; the germline J gene provides the rest. The chain has TRBV9 and TRBJ2-3; 7 nucleotides line up with TRBD2. Per the germline V gene, CDR1 is SGDLS and CDR2 is YYNGEE. The CDR3 extends over 14 amino acids. V lost 4 bases, J lost 5 bases, and 7 bases stayed unmatched. The CDR3 region is CASSPRLAVDTQYF. The sequenced CDR3 bases are TGTGCCAGCAGCCCTCGACTAGCTGTAGATACG.

Comments on this clone: The DNA ends 3 residues before the CDR3 does, and the rest of the CDR3 is filled in from the germline J gene. The chain recombines TRBV19 with TRBJ2-2, with D possibly TRBD2 on 7 matching bases. The length of the CDR3 is 15 residues. The germline CDR1 and CDR2 sequences are LNHDA and SQIVND (reference sequence). The CDR3 bases that were read are TGTGCCAGTAGTACCCCCTCCGGGGGGCGGGAAAAG. This translates into CASSTPSGGREK. The entire CDR3 protein reads CASSTPSGGREKLFF.

About this clone: The missing CDR3 end, 3 residues past where the read stops, is filled in from the germline J gene. The rearrangement uses TRBV10-3 and TRBJ2-7; 10 nucleotides match TRBD1. This CDR3 region has 15 residues. Per the germline V gene, CDR1 is ENHRY and CDR2 is SYGVKD. The junction had 9 bases not matched to a gene; V was cut back by 7 bases and J by 3 bases. The CDR3 DNA, read in part, is TGTGCCATCATGAGAGAGGGACAGGGGAGCTACGAG. Translating gives CAIMREGQGSYE. The full CDR3 protein is CAIMREGQGSYEQYF.

Frequency places this clone as medium-sized. The read stops 3 residues short of the end of the CDR3; the missing end is completed from the germline J gene. The rearrangement links TRBV27 to TRBJ1-2, with TRBD1 matching over 8 bases. This CDR3 is 15 amino acids long. The V gene's germline CDR1 is MNHEY and CDR2 SMNVEV (reference sequence). The CDR3 here is CASSSPGQGAWGYTF. CDR3 bases read: TGTGCCAGCAGTTCCCCGGGGCAGGGGGCGTGGGGC.

As regards this clone: The read gets to within 3 residues of the CDR3 end, and the germline J gene fills in the rest. The chain links TRBV2 to TRBJ1-4; the match to TRBD1 covers 7 bases. In germline, CDR1 is SNHLY, CDR2 FYNNEI. This CDR3 has 14 residues. The chain's CDR3 is CASSDRVGTVGLFF. Partial CDR3 DNA: TGTGCCAGCAGTGATAGGGTCGGGACAGTGGGA. The full variable domain, completed using reference TRBV2 and TRBJ1-4, is EPEVTQTPSHQVTQMGQEVILRCVPISNHLYFYWYRQILGQKVEFLVSFYNNEISEKSEIFDDQFSVERPDGSNFTLKIRSTKLEDSAMYFCASSDRVGTVGLFFGSGTQLSVL.

Worth noting for this clone: The CDR3 goes on 3 residues after the read ends, and that part is filled in from the germline J gene. The gene calls are TRBV2 and TRBJ1-4, with no clear D. This CDR3 contains 13 residues. CDR1 and CDR2 (germline): SNHLY, FYNNEI. Trimming stripped 10 bases from V and 4 bases from J, with 13 bases between. The CDR3 bases that were read are TGTGCCAACAGCCGCGATTTTAATGAAAAA. Amino acids: CANSRDFNEK. The full CDR3 sequence reads CANSRDFNEKLFF.

A remark on this clone: From the germline J gene comes the end of the CDR3, since the read stops 3 residues before it. The chain uses TRBV20-1 and TRBJ2-7; 8 nucleotides match TRBD2. Germline V gene data show CDR1 as DFQATT and CDR2 as SNEGSKA (reference sequence). V trimming: 3 bases; J trimming: 2 bases; junction bases outside the gene matches: 3. The CDR3 runs to 13 residues. The CDR3: CSASSSGPYEQYF. Partial CDR3 DNA: TGCAGTGCTAGTTCTAGCGGGCCCTACGAG.

About this clone: The CDR3 goes on 3 residues after the read ends, and that part is filled in from the germline J gene. The chain couples TRBV7-6 to TRBJ2-4, with 9 bases identical to TRBD1. CDR3 length: 14 residues. CDR1 and CDR2 (germline): SGHVS, FNYEAQ. The chain's CDR3 is CASSETGGSYGQYF. Incomplete CDR3 DNA: TGTGCCAGCAGCGAAACAGGGGGCAGCTATGGT. The full variable domain, rest sourced from reference TRBV7-6 and TRBJ2-4, is GAGVSQSPRYKVTKRGQDVALRCDPISGHVSLYWYRQALGQGPEFLTYFNYEAQQDKSGLPNDRFSAERPEGSISTLTIQRTEQRDSAMYRCASSETGGSYGQYFGAGTRLSVL.

The covered CDR3 bases are TGTGCCAGCAGTGAGAACAGGGGCGAG. It codes for CASSENRGE. The CDR3 in its entirety is CASSENRGEQYF. The chain uses TRBV2 and TRBJ2-7, with TRBD1 identical over 7 bases. The read terminates 3 residues ahead of where the CDR3 ends, so the germline J gene completes it. The CDR3 is 12 residues long. CDR1 is SNHLY, CDR2 FYNNEI, per germline. Trimming cost V 3 bases and J 6 bases; bases outside gene matches: 2.

Details on this clone: At one boundary the junction diverges from the germline segment, which might be a read error. Coverage ceases 3 residues before the CDR3 finishes, and the germline J gene fills in the end. The sample carries other DNA sequences with the same CDR3. The chain has TRBV13 and TRBJ1-2; 7 nucleotides align to TRBD1. The CDR3 totals 17 residues. Germline CDR1 reads PRHDT; CDR2 reads FYEKMQ (reference sequence). This chain's CDR3 is CASSFAQGTSGDYGYTF. CDR3 DNA, as far as it was read: TGTGCCAGCAGCTTCGCACAGGGGACGAGTGGAGACTATGGA. Together with reference TRBV13 and TRBJ1-2, the CDR3 gives the full variable domain: AAGVIQSPRHLIKEKRETATLKCYPIPRHDTVYWYQQGPGQDPQFLISFYEKMQSDKGSIPDRFSAQQFSDYHSELNMSSLELGDSALYFCASSFAQGTSGDYGYTFGSGTRLTVV.

Points on this clone: The sequence runs out 3 residues before the end of the CDR3; the remainder is reconstructed from the germline J gene. The V gene is TRBV18, the J gene TRBJ2-4; TRBD1 aligns across 7 bases. The V gene's germline CDR1 is KGHSH and CDR2 LQKENI. The CDR3 extends over 11 amino acids. CDR3 amino acids: CAVPGGNGQYF. The sequenced part of the CDR3 DNA is TGTGCCGTACCAGGGGGAAACGGT.

Note on this clone: The observed sequence ends 3 residues before the CDR3 terminus, with the missing tail filled in from the germline J gene. The rearrangement joins TRBV18 to TRBJ1-5, with 7 bases that match TRBD1. V lost 3 bases, J lost 5 bases, and 4 bases stayed unmatched. Germline CDR1 and CDR2: KGHSH and LQKENI. The length of the CDR3 is 14 residues. The CDR3 DNA, read in part, is TGTGCCAGCTCACCTGGACAGGACTATCAGCCC. Translated, it gives CASSPGQDYQP. The whole CDR3 region reads CASSPGQDYQPQHF. The variable domain in full, with the rest retrieved from reference TRBV18 and TRBJ1-5, is NAGVMQNPRHLVRRRGQEARLRCSPMKGHSHVYWYRQLPEEGLKFMVYLQKENIIDESGMPKERFSAEFPKEGPSILRIQQVVRGDSAAYFCASSPGQDYQPQHFGDGTRLSIL.

The CDR3 here is CSARDFGLATDTQYF. The DNA read from the CDR3 is TGCAGTGCTAGAGATTTTGGACTAGCAACAGATACG. The chain links TRBV20-1 to TRBJ2-3; 8 bases line up with TRBD2. The observed sequence ends 3 residues before the CDR3 terminus, with the missing tail filled in from the germline J gene. The V and J ends lost 0 bases and 3 bases, in that order; junction bases with no gene match: 5. Germline CDR1 is DFQATT and CDR2 is SNEGSKA (reference sequence). This CDR3 is 15 amino acids long.

CDR3 DNA (partial): TGTGCCAGCAGCTTAGCTGGGGCGACAGGGTTTGGCGAAAAG. Its protein product is CASSLAGATGFGEK. The CDR3 as a whole reads CASSLAGATGFGEKLFF. The chain recombines TRBV7-2 with TRBJ2-2, with 7 bases identical to TRBD1. The read stops 3 residues short of the end of the CDR3; the missing end is completed from the germline J gene. CDR1 SGHTA and CDR2 FQGNSA come from the germline V gene. This CDR3 spans 17 amino acids.

As regards this clone: Read coverage stops 3 residues before the CDR3 terminus; the germline J gene supplies the remainder. The chain is built from TRBV2 and TRBJ1-6; D not resolved. The CDR3 is 18 residues long. Germline V CDR1 and CDR2: SNHLY, FYNNEI. The ends were cut back, 6 bases at V and 1 base at J, with 19 bases in the middle. The CDR3 loop reads CASSAQKGMWSYNSPLHF. The part of the CDR3 DNA that was read is TGTGCCAGCAGCGCCCAAAAGGGCATGTGGTCCTATAATTCACCC.

Concerning this clone: The CDR3 end is not reached by the read, which stops 3 residues before it; the germline J gene fills it in. The J gene is TRBJ2-3, the V gene TRBV4-1, with D tentatively TRBD1 (5 bases). This CDR3 is built from 15 residues. Deletions cut 4 bases from V and 3 bases from J, with 14 bases between. Germline V gene lookup returns CDR1 MGHRA and CDR2 YSYEKL. CDR3: CASSPQGLTTDTQYF. Incomplete CDR3 DNA: TGCGCCAGCAGCCCTCAGGGTCTCACGACAGATACG.

On this clone: The sequence runs out 3 residues before the end of the CDR3; the remainder is reconstructed from the germline J gene. V and J are TRBV5-1 and TRBJ1-4; 7 bases line up with TRBD1. J lost 2 bases, V lost 3 bases, and 1 base had no gene match. The CDR3 totals 14 residues. CDR1 SGHRS and CDR2 YFSETQ come from the germline V gene. The CDR3 bases that were read are TGCGCCAGCAGCTCGGGACAGACTAATGAAAAA. Its translation: CASSSGQTNEK. The whole CDR3 is CASSSGQTNEKLFF.

Notes on this clone: The CDR3 end is not reached by the read, which stops 3 residues before it; the germline J gene fills it in. This chain connects TRBV19 to TRBJ1-1; D is possibly TRBD1 (6 bases). Per germline, CDR1 LNHDA and CDR2 SQIVND (reference sequence). This CDR3 region has 16 residues. V was clipped by 4 bases and J by 4 bases, with 19 bases between them. This chain's CDR3 is CASSTIDGGASTEAFF. The CDR3 bases that were read are TGTGCCAGTAGTACCATTGATGGGGGGGCAAGCACTGAA.

For this clone: Relative to the germline gene, one junction end is altered; a read error may explain this. Coverage ceases 3 residues before the CDR3 finishes, and the germline J gene fills in the end. Within the sample, other DNA sequences also encode this same CDR3. The chain recombines TRBV11-2 with TRBJ1-2; TRBD1 matches at 9 bases. CDR3 length equals 15 residues. Germline V CDR1 and CDR2: SGHAT, FQNNGV. The CDR3: CASSHAGTGPDGYTF. Incomplete CDR3 DNA: TGTGCCAGCAGCCACGCCGGGACAGGGCCTGATGGA.

For this clone: The CDR3 end is not reached by the read, which stops 3 residues before it; the germline J gene fills it in. This rearrangement joins TRBV5-1 to TRBJ1-1; tentatively, D is TRBD1 (6 bases). The V and J ends lost 3 bases and 2 bases respectively, with 11 bases between them. The CDR3 has 14 residues. Germline V gives CDR1 SGHRS, CDR2 YFSETQ. The part of the CDR3 DNA that was read is TGCGCCAGCAGCTACCAAGGGGGAAACACTGAA. Its protein product is CASSYQGGNTE. The whole CDR3 is CASSYQGGNTEAFF. The full variable domain, rest sourced from reference TRBV5-1 and TRBJ1-1, is KAGVTQTPRYLIKTRGQQVTLSCSPISGHRSVSWYQQTPGQGLQFLFEYFSETQRNKGNFPGRFSGRQFSNSRSEMNVSTLELGDSALYLCASSYQGGNTEAFFGQGTRLTVV.